This TCR beta chain stems from a study of neurological immune-mediated disorders. CD4+ or CD8+ T cells at a count of about a million served as input for the sorted libraries. This CDR3 is built from 18 residues. The germline V gene encodes CDR1 SGHRS and CDR2 YFSETQ. Trimming took 0 bases from V and 5 from J, leaving 22 bases between them. With 10-nucleotide random UMIs, 5'RACE was used to make the cDNA. TCRdb re-called the 5' RACE reads with MiXCR, one entry per CDR3 protein. Of approximately 40,000 distinct CDR3 sequences in the sample, roughly 14% were seen once. This receptor was obtained from a woman aged 55-69 years with HTLV-1-associated myelopathy (HAM/TSP). The sequencing sample was made of CD4+ T cells from blood. This sequence joins TRBV5-1 and TRBJ2-3; D perhaps matches TRBD2 (6 bases). Here the CDR3 reads CASSLDPRWWLGGDTQYF. The CDR3 bases are TGCGCCAGCAGCTTGGACCCCCGATGGTGGTTGGGAGGAGATACGCAGTATTTT.